Sequencing of this T cell receptor beta chain was carried out in a study of OX40 agonist ivuxolimab in advanced cancers. Study information: An agonistic human IgG2 monoclonal antibody against OX40 (CD134) was given. Study-level results: Antigens targeted by the expanded peripheral T cells were not determined. At doses 0.1 to 3.0 mg/kg, CD4+ and CD8+ clones expanded.

Comment on this clone: Its target is unknown.

From germline, CDR1 is SGHTA and CDR2 FQGNSA. The length of the CDR3 is 15 residues. The trim removed 1 base at V and 7 bases at J, leaving 3 bases unmatched. The assay was immunoSEQ multiplex PCR, and TCRdb's table has in-frame clones only and misses some. The table shows some 80,000 clones, with around nine tenths occurring only once. The V call is TRBV7-2, the J call TRBJ1-4; 10 bases match TRBD1. This specimen consisted of CD4+ or CD8+ T cells sorted from blood, obtained in a trial of the OX40 agonist ivuxolimab. The clonotype comes from an adult with an advanced solid tumor such as melanoma, head and neck, liver or kidney cancer. The CDR3 region is CASSLVTGGREKLFF. In nucleotides, the CDR3 is TGTGCCAGCAGCTTAGTGACAGGGGGCCGTGAAAAACTGTTTTTT.